The T cell receptor beta chain described here comes from a study of graft-versus-host responses after intestinal transplantation. Study context: Isolated intestinal, liver-intestinal, or multivisceral transplants were what recipients had. Every transplant recipient was induced with anti-thymocyte globulin, then maintained on tacrolimus and steroids for two to four years.

Only in-frame clones appear in the TCRdb table, and some are missing; sequencing was by immunoSEQ multiplex PCR. The sample holds tens of thousands of clones; roughly 90% are singletons and the top ten take about 0.3%. This CDR3 comprises 12 residues. CDR1 is MDHEN, CDR2 SYDVKM, per germline. V dropped 4 bases and J dropped 3 bases, with 7 bases sitting between them. A single count supports this clone. Antigen: not known. Study results and limitations: Early post-transplant HvG declines showed an association with peak circulating GvH clone levels. Marrow from the recipient contained GvH clones, some of which had appeared first in ileum or blood.

The input for sequencing was unstimulated CD4+ T cells sorted from spleen or lymph node cells, taken before intestinal transplant. The clonotype was recovered from a human donor who received an intestinal transplant. The chain recombines TRBV28 with TRBJ2-7; D perhaps matches TRBD2 (5 bases). The DNA of the CDR3 is TGTGCCAGCAGTTCTAGCATCTACGAGCAGTACTTC. This gives the protein CASSSSIYEQYF.